A selection of T cell receptor beta chains follows, all from one sample in a study of blood T cell repertoires in COVID-19. Assay used: immunoSEQ multiplex PCR; TCRdb lists only in-frame clones, some missing. The table shows more than 75,000 clones, with approximately 80% occurring only once. The sample comprised peripheral blood. The origin of the receptors is a human donor in a cohort sampled during active COVID-19. The CDR3 runs from the conserved cysteine through the conserved F or W. A D gene is named only where the DNA matches it firmly. Expanded clones get a size class; other rows say once, few or many, or leave the size out.

TRBJ2-3 | . | TRBV7-9 | . | CASASSSDTQYF | TGTGCCAGCGCTAGCAGTTCGGATACGCAGTATTTT
TRBJ1-4 | . | TRBV4-1 | . | CASSQAGTSTNEKLFF | TGCGCCAGCAGCCAAGCGGGGACATCCACTAATGAAAAACTGTTTTTT
TRBJ1-1 | . | TRBV6-5 | once | CASRRGLNTEAFF | TGTGCCAGCAGGCGGGGGCTGAACACTGAAGCTTTCTTT
TRBJ2-7 | . | TRBV4-2 | . | CASSVRFSYEQYF | TGTGCCAGCAGCGTCAGGTTCTCCTACGAGCAGTACTTC
TRBJ2-5 | . | TRBV2 | . | CASSGLSTETQYF | TGTGCCAGCAGTGGTCTTAGTACAGAGACCCAGTACTTC
TRBJ1-4 | TRBD1 | TRBV6-5 | . | CASSYSGQINEKLFF | TGTGCCAGCAGTTATTCGGGACAGATTAATGAAAAACTGTTTTTT
TRBJ2-1 | . | TRBV6-6 | . | CASSYLSGDSNEQFF | TGTGCCAGCAGTTACCTCAGCGGCGATAGCAATGAGCAGTTCTTC
TRBJ2-7 | . | TRBV5-5 | . | CASSLVSFTYEQYF | TGTGCCAGCAGCTTGGTTAGTTTCACCTACGAGCAGTACTTC
TRBJ1-4 | TRBD1 | TRBV7-8 | few | CASSRTGREKLFF | TGTGCCAGCAGCCGGACAGGGAGGGAAAAACTGTTTTTT
TRBJ2-1 | TRBD2 | TRBV6-5 | few | CASSILGGYEQFF | TGTGCCAGCAGTATCCTCGGGGGGTATGAGCAGTTCTTC
TRBJ2-7 | . | TRBV5-1 | . | CASSLGPGQGGAYEQYF | TGCGCCAGCAGCTTGGGGCCTGGGCAGGGTGGGGCCTACGAGCAGTACTTC
TRBJ2-3 | TRBD1 | TRBV27 | . | CASRMTGPTPTDTQYF | TGTGCCAGCAGGATGACAGGGCCAACCCCCACAGATACGCAGTATTTT
TRBJ2-1 | TRBD2 | TRBV9 | . | CASTPGLAGYNEQFF | TGTGCCAGCACCCCGGGACTAGCGGGTTACAATGAGCAGTTCTTC
TRBJ1-5 | . | TRBV2 | . | CASRRDSNQPQHF | TGTGCCAGCAGGCGGGACAGCAATCAGCCCCAGCATTTT
TRBJ2-3 | . | TRBV11-2 | . | CASSLGQVLVTQYF | TGTGCCAGCAGCTTAGGCCAGGTACTTGTTACGCAGTATTTT
TRBJ2-7 | TRBD1 | TRBV28 | . | CASRGDRDNPYEQYF | TGTGCCAGCAGGGGAGACAGGGACAACCCCTACGAGCAGTACTTC
TRBJ1-6 | . | TRBV5-6 | . | CASSHIGGPLHF | TGTGCCAGCAGCCACATCGGAGGGCCCCTCCACTTT
TRBJ2-5 | . | TRBV18 | . | CASSPQRVPQETQYF | TGTGCCAGCTCACCCCAGCGGGTACCACAAGAGACCCAGTACTTC
TRBJ1-3 | TRBD1 | TRBV6-1 | . | CASSARDRGLFSGNTIYF | TGTGCCAGCAGTGCCCGGGACAGGGGGTTATTTTCTGGAAACACCATATATTTT
TRBJ1-2 | . | TRBV5-1 | . | CASSLNRGQYGYTF | TGCGCCAGCAGCTTGAATCGTGGACAGTATGGCTACACCTTC
TRBJ1-5 | . | TRBV5-1 | . | CASSLRGEDQPQHF | TGCGCCAGCAGCTTGCGAGGGGAGGATCAGCCCCAGCATTTT
TRBJ2-2 | TRBD2 | TRBV9 | once | CASSVGVSGISGELFF | TGTGCCAGCAGCGTAGGCGTTAGCGGGATTTCCGGGGAGCTGTTTTTT
TRBJ2-3 | TRBD2 | TRBV7-2 | . | CASSLAGRGGPTDTQYF | TGTGCCAGCAGCTTAGCGGGGCGGGGGGGCCCCACAGATACGCAGTATTTT
TRBJ1-6 | TRBD1 | TRBV9 | . | CASSPGQYNSPLHF | TGTGCCAGCAGCCCGGGACAGTATAATTCACCCCTCCACTTT
TRBJ2-5 | TRBD2 | TRBV28 | . | CASGGGAGVSQETQYF | TGTGCCAGCGGGGGGGGAGCGGGAGTTTCCCAAGAGACCCAGTACTTC
TRBJ2-7 | TRBD2 | TRBV11-2 | . | CASSSGEGLAGFYEQYF | TGTGCCAGCAGCTCCGGTGAGGGACTAGCGGGCTTCTACGAGCAGTACTTC
TRBJ2-1 | . | TRBV4-2 | . | CASSPGGASVVQFF | TGTGCCAGCAGCCCCGGGGGAGCCTCAGTGGTGCAGTTCTTC
TRBJ2-3 | . | TRBV3-1/TRBV3-2 | . | CASSQVGGFKDTQYF | TGTGCCAGCAGCCAAGTAGGGGGTTTTAAAGATACGCAGTATTTT
TRBJ2-7 | . | TRBV3-1/TRBV3-2 | once | CASSQDNLAESYEQYF | TGTGCCAGCAGCCAAGATAATCTAGCAGAATCCTACGAGCAGTACTTC
TRBJ1-4 | . | TRBV25-1 | few | CASSEVTGTNEKLFF | TGTGCCAGCAGTGAAGTGACGGGGACTAATGAAAAACTGTTTTTT
TRBJ1-1 | TRBD1 | TRBV9 | . | CASRGDRGGTEAFF | TGTGCCAGCAGGGGCGACAGGGGAGGCACTGAAGCTTTCTTT